This T cell receptor (beta chain) was recovered during a study of T cell responses to AZD1222 COVID-19 vaccine. The method was immunoSEQ multiplex PCR; TCRdb's version includes in-frame clones alone and lacks a portion of them. Among fewer than 200,000 clones listed, around 94% were seen once. Germline trimming cut 4 bases from V and 3 bases from J; bases unmatched to any gene: 5. Germline-derived CDR1 and CDR2 are SNHLY and FYNNEI. This CDR3 has 15 residues. This receptor was taken from an adult in good health. The chain links TRBV2 to TRBJ2-3; 9 nucleotides align to TRBD2. Sequencing was performed on peripheral blood, taken on day 0 of AZD1222 vaccination. This CDR3 is CASSGVAGETDTQYF. The CDR3 DNA reads TGTGCCAGCAGTGGGGTAGCGGGAGAAACAGATACGCAGTATTTT. The whole variable domain, filled in from reference TRBV2 and TRBJ2-3, reads EPEVTQTPSHQVTQMGQEVILRCVPISNHLYFYWYRQILGQKVEFLVSFYNNEISEKSEIFDDQFSVERPDGSNFTLKIRSTKLEDSAMYFCASSGVAGETDTQYFGPGTRLTVL.